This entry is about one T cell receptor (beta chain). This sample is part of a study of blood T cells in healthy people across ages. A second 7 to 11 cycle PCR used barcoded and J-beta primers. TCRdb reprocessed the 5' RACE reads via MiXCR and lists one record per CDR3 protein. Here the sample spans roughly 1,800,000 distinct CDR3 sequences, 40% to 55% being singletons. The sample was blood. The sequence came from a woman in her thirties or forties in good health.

The CDR3 loop reads CASAGRGQYSNQPQHF. CDR3 DNA sequence: TGCGCCAGCGCTGGCAGGGGACAATATAGCAATCAGCCCCAGCATTTT. V and J are TRBV10-2 and TRBJ1-5, with a possible D match to TRBD1 (6 bases). This CDR3 is built from 16 residues. Germline CDR1 reads WSHSY; CDR2 reads SAAADI. Trimming took off 8 bases at V and 0 bases at J, with 17 bases between the two ends.